This entry lists 27 T cell receptor beta chains sequenced from one sample in a study of cytomegalovirus exposure and HLA in healthy donors. Here immunoSEQ multiplex PCR was the method, and the copy in TCRdb shows in-frame clones only, minus some. The data show approximately 70,000 clones, over 90% seen once. Input material: PBMCs. These receptor sequences come from a woman aged 18-29 years in good health and CMV-seropositive.

The chain has TRBV27 and TRBJ2-2, with TRBD2 matching 10 bases. Trimming removed 7 bases from V and 4 bases from J; junction bases left unmatched: 18. CDR3 length: 19 amino acids. Germline loops: CDR1 MNHEY, CDR2 SMNVEV (reference sequence). The CDR3 nucleotides are TGTGCCAGCACAATGTTGGGGCTAGCGGGAGTACGGGGCACCGGGGAGCTGTTTTTT. Translated: CASTMLGLAGVRGTGELFF.

The chain employs TRBV11-2 and TRBJ1-6, with TRBD1 matching over 9 bases. Germline V gene lookup returns CDR1 SGHAT and CDR2 FQNNGV. The CDR3 consists of 17 residues. The V and J ends lost 5 bases and 6 bases, in that order; junction bases with no gene match: 11. Written as DNA, the CDR3 is TGTGCCAGCAGCCCTGGCGCCAACAGGGGGCTTAATTCACCCCTCCACTTT. Its protein is CASSPGANRGLNSPLHF.

The chain links TRBV18 to TRBJ1-1, with D tentatively TRBD1 (5 bases). CDR3 length equals 18 residues. Looked up from germline, CDR1 is KGHSH and CDR2 is LQKENI. Trimming pared 0 bases from V and 0 bases from J, leaving 17 bases between. CDR3 nucleotides: TGTGCCAGCTCACCACCCCCGGGACTCACTAGAGTGAACACTGAAGCTTTCTTT. Protein: CASSPPPGLTRVNTEAFF.

This rearrangement joins TRBV16 to TRBJ2-3; D possibly corresponds to TRBD2 (6 bases). Germline V CDR1 and CDR2: KGHSY, FQNENV. The V and J ends lost 0 bases and 4 bases respectively, with 11 bases between them. The CDR3 runs 15 residues. CDR3: CASSQSPGGADTQYF. The DNA of the CDR3 is TGTGCCAGCAGCCAATCCCCAGGCGGGGCAGATACGCAGTATTTT.

The chain uses TRBV6-5 and TRBJ2-3, with 7 bases lining up with TRBD2. Losses at the gene ends were 4 bases for V and 1 base for J; bases not matched to a gene: 2. The CDR3 length is 14 residues. Germline V gene sequence: CDR1 MNHEY, CDR2 SVGAGI. The CDR3 loop is CASSSSGGTDTQYF. CDR3 DNA: TGTGCCAGCAGTTCTAGCGGAGGCACAGATACGCAGTATTTT.

This chain links TRBV4-1 with TRBJ2-7; TRBD2 agrees at 8 bases. Germline CDR1 is MGHRA and CDR2 is YSYEKL. The CDR3 runs 15 residues. J was trimmed by 4 bases and V by 2 bases; bases with no gene match: 7. In nucleotides, the CDR3 is TGCGCCAGCAGCCAAAACTCGGGAGGGGTTTACGAGCAGTACTTC. Translated: CASSQNSGGVYEQYF.

This chain joins TRBV7-8 and TRBJ1-3, with unresolved D. Germline V gene sequence: CDR1 SGHVS, CDR2 FQNEAQ. The CDR3 has 14 amino acids. V was shortened by 5 bases and J by 6 bases, with 14 bases between the two germline ends. The CDR3 spells CASSPSLAKNTIYF. In DNA form, the CDR3 reads TGTGCCAGCAGCCCCAGTCTCGCAAAAAACACCATATATTTT.

This clone was observed a few times. The chain recombines TRBV29-1 with TRBJ1-2; D is possibly TRBD1 (6 bases). The germline V gene encodes CDR1 SQVTM and CDR2 ANQGSEA. The CDR3 extends over 12 amino acids. V shed 5 bases and J shed 4 bases, with 11 bases lying between them. CDR3 sequence: CSVSTGSYGYTF. Written as DNA, the CDR3 is TGCAGCGTTTCTACAGGGTCCTATGGCTACACCTTC.

The chain combines TRBV4-1 with TRBJ2-7; 11 positions agree with TRBD1. The CDR3 sequence is 16 residues long. Germline values: CDR1 MGHRA, CDR2 YSYEKL. The trim removed 0 bases at V and 5 bases at J, leaving 6 bases unmatched. The CDR3 bases are TGCGCCAGCAGCCAAGATCCGGGACAGGGGGGCAACGAGCAGTACTTC. This translates into CASSQDPGQGGNEQYF.

The chain uses TRBV4-1 and TRBJ1-1; the D is unclear. The CDR3 totals 15 residues. Germline loops: CDR1 MGHRA, CDR2 YSYEKL. V was clipped by 1 base and J by 1 base, with 10 bases between them. CDR3 in amino acids: CASSQGWASNTEAFF. The DNA for the CDR3 is TGCGCCAGCAGCCAAGGCTGGGCCTCGAACACTGAAGCTTTCTTT.

The rearrangement links TRBV19 to TRBJ2-1; 8 nucleotides align to TRBD1. V shed 5 bases and J 3 bases; nucleotides not matched to a gene: 9. CDR1 and CDR2 from the germline V gene are LNHDA and SQIVND (reference sequence). This CDR3 comprises 16 residues. CDR3 amino acids: CASSSTTGTGYNEQFF. The CDR3 DNA reads TGTGCCAGTAGTTCCACTACCGGGACAGGCTACAATGAGCAGTTCTTC.

The chain links TRBV2 to TRBJ2-1; D remains ambiguous. Trimming removed 7 bases at V and 0 bases at J, with 7 bases between. This CDR3 is built from 13 residues. Per germline, CDR1 SNHLY and CDR2 FYNNEI. The CDR3 bases are TGTGCCAGCACTATGGTCTCCTACAATGAGCAGTTCTTC. It yields the protein CASTMVSYNEQFF.

This chain joins TRBV5-1 and TRBJ1-2, with 11 bases aligning to TRBD1. V was pared by 1 base and J by 3 bases, with 5 bases of the junction left unmatched. CDR1 SGHRS and CDR2 YFSETQ come from the germline V gene. The CDR3 sequence is 16 residues long. As DNA, the CDR3 is TGCGCCAGCAGCTTGAGGGACAGGGGGACGCACTATGGCTACACCTTC. This sequence encodes CASSLRDRGTHYGYTF.

The chain is built from TRBV6-1 and TRBJ2-1, with TRBD1 matching over 8 bases. This CDR3 spans 15 amino acids. The V gene end was trimmed by 4 bases and the J gene end by 2 bases; junction bases not matched to a gene: 4. Germline loops: CDR1 MNHNS, CDR2 SASEGT. CDR3 sequence (DNA): TGTGCCAGCAGTGCTGGACAGGGTCCCTACAATGAGCAGTTCTTC. Translated, it gives CASSAGQGPYNEQFF.

V is TRBV20-1 and J is TRBJ2-1, with unresolved D. From germline, CDR1 is DFQATT and CDR2 SNEGSKA (reference sequence). The CDR3 covers 10 residues. Trimming removed 4 bases from V and 8 bases from J, with 6 bases in between. This chain's CDR3 is CSATRYEQFF. CDR3 in DNA: TGCAGTGCTACCAGGTATGAGCAGTTCTTC.

A word on this clone: Relative to the germline gene, one junction end is altered; a read error may explain this. The V gene is TRBV4-2, the J gene TRBJ2-6; D is ambiguous. The CDR3 is 16 amino acids. Germline-derived CDR1 and CDR2 are LGHNA and YNFKEQ. The CDR3 DNA reads TGTGCCAGCAGCCAAGTTGCTGGCTCTGGCGCCAACGTCCTGACTTTC. Translating it yields CASSQVAGSGANVLTF.

V gene TRBV7-2 combines with J gene TRBJ2-3; D is undetermined. This CDR3 has 15 residues. Trimming pared 2 bases from V and 5 bases from J, leaving 14 bases between. Germline V CDR1 and CDR2: SGHTA, FQGNSA. The DNA of the CDR3 is TGTGCCAGCAGCTTACGGGTGTACTTCGAAGATACGCAGTATTTT. Its translation is CASSLRVYFEDTQYF.

CDR3 in DNA: TGCGCCAGCAGCTTGGGTGGACAGGGCGGAGGCTACACCTTC. Translating gives CASSLGGQGGGYTF. The V gene is TRBV5-1, the J gene TRBJ1-2, with 8 bases that match TRBD1. After removal of 0 bases from V and 8 bases from J, the junction contained 6 bases not matched to a gene. Germline CDR1 and CDR2: SGHRS and YFSETQ. The CDR3 extends over 14 amino acids.

The chain employs TRBV4-1 and TRBJ1-3; D unresolved. Germline V gives CDR1 MGHRA, CDR2 YSYEKL. The germline V and J ends were trimmed by 0 bases and 0 bases, with 9 bases remaining between them. The CDR3 extends over 16 amino acids. This chain's CDR3 is CASSQDLGISGNTIYF. The DNA for the CDR3 is TGCGCCAGCAGCCAAGATCTGGGCATCTCTGGAAACACCATATATTTT.

The rearrangement uses TRBV5-8 and TRBJ1-1; no clear D gene. Germline CDR1 SGHTS, CDR2 YDEGEE. V was trimmed by 2 bases and J by 3 bases, leaving 11 bases between them. The CDR3 has 14 residues. CDR3 loop: CASSFSDWDTEAFF. In DNA, the CDR3 is TGTGCCAGCAGCTTCTCTGACTGGGACACTGAAGCTTTCTTT. The whole variable domain, remainder taken from reference TRBV5-8 and TRBJ1-1, is EAGVTQSPTHLIKTRGQQATLRCSPISGHTSVYWYQQALGLGLQFLLWYDEGEERNRGNFPPRFSGRQFPNYSSELNVNALELEDSALYLCASSFSDWDTEAFFGQGTRLTVV.

The chain carries TRBV14 and TRBJ2-7, with TRBD2 identical over 8 bases. CDR1 SGHDN and CDR2 FVKESK come from the germline V gene. The CDR3 is made up of 15 amino acids. V dropped 3 bases and J dropped 3; count of bases not matched to a gene: 7. CDR3 residues: CASSQGTGGFYEQYF. CDR3 DNA sequence: TGTGCCAGCAGCCAGGGGACGGGGGGGTTCTACGAGCAGTACTTC. The entire variable domain, with the rest obtained from reference TRBV14 and TRBJ2-7, is as follows: EAGVTQFPSHSVIEKGQTVTLRCDPISGHDNLYWYRRVMGKEIKFLLHFVKESKQDESGMPNNRFLAERTGGTYSTLKVQPAELEDSGVYFCASSQGTGGFYEQYFGPGTRLTVT.

The chain links TRBV29-1 to TRBJ2-3; D unresolved. Germline V lookup: CDR1 SQVTM, CDR2 ANQGSEA. This CDR3 has 12 residues. V lost 4 bases and J 6 bases, leaving 11 bases between the germline ends. The CDR3 nucleotides read TGCAGCGTTGTTTCCCAAATTGATACGCAGTATTTT. Residues: CSVVSQIDTQYF.

The J gene is TRBJ2-2, the V gene TRBV27; 9 positions match TRBD1. Per germline, CDR1 MNHEY and CDR2 SMNVEV (reference sequence). The CDR3 has 17 residues. Trimming removed 6 bases from V and 6 bases from J; junction bases left unmatched: 14. The CDR3 DNA sequence: TGTGCCAGCAGCTTGATCCCACGGACAGGGGACGCCGGGGAGCTGTTTTTT. This gives the protein CASSLIPRTGDAGELFF.

The chain recombines TRBV15 with TRBJ2-7, with 7 bases matching TRBD1. Germline CDR1 and CDR2: LNHNV and YYDKDF (reference sequence). The CDR3 has 15 residues. V shed 5 bases, J shed 3 bases, and the junction held 10 bases outside the gene matches. The CDR3 loop is CATSDRVITFYEQYF. CDR3 nucleotide sequence: TGTGCCACCAGCGACAGGGTAATTACCTTCTACGAGCAGTACTTC.

This chain connects TRBV5-1 to TRBJ2-6; TRBD2 matches 9 bases. CDR1 SGHRS and CDR2 YFSETQ come from the germline V gene. Trimming removed 6 bases from V and 0 bases from J; junction bases left unmatched: 1. This CDR3 has 15 residues. The CDR3 reads CASNSGGSGANVLTF. The CDR3 DNA sequence: TGCGCCAGCAATAGCGGGGGCTCTGGGGCCAACGTCCTGACTTTC.

V is TRBV6-1 and J is TRBJ2-5, with TRBD2 matching 8 bases. CDR1 and CDR2 (germline): MNHNS, SASEGT. This CDR3 region has 14 residues. With V trimmed by 11 bases and J by 5 bases, 13 bases remained unmatched. CDR3 bases: TGTGCCTCGCAGGTGGTAGCGGGGTGGGAGACCCAGTACTTC. Amino acid sequence: CASQVVAGWETQYF.

The chain has TRBV7-2 and TRBJ2-3, with 9 bases that match TRBD1. Unmatched junction bases numbered 2, after V lost 3 bases and J lost 1 base. This CDR3 comprises 15 residues. Germline CDR1 is SGHTA and CDR2 is FQGNSA. CDR3 nucleotides: TGTGCCAGCAGCTTTACAGGGGGCCGCACAGATACGCAGTATTTT. Its protein is CASSFTGGRTDTQYF.